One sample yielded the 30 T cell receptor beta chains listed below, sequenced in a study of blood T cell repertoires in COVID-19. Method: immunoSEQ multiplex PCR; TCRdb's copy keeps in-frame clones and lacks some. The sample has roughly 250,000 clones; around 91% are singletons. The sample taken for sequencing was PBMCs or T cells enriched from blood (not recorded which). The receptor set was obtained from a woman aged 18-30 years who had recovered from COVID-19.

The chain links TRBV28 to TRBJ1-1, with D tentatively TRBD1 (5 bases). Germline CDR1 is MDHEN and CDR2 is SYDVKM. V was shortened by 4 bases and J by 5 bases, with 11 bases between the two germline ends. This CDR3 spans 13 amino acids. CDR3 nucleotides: TGTGCCAGCAGTTGGGGACTAGGGACTGAAGCTTTCTTT. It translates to CASSWGLGTEAFF.

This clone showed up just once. CDR3 bases: TGTGCCAGCACCCCTCCTAGCGGGGGAGACACCGGGGAGCTGTTTTTT. Translating gives CASTPPSGGDTGELFF. V is TRBV7-2 and J is TRBJ2-2; 10 bases are shared with TRBD2. Germline V gene data show CDR1 as SGHTA and CDR2 as FQGNSA. V gave up 7 bases and J gave up 3 bases; unmatched junction bases: 8. This CDR3 is 16 amino acids long.

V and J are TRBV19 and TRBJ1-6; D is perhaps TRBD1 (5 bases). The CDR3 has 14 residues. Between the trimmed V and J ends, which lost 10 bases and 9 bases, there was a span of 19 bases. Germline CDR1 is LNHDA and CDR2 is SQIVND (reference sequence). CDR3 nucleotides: TGTGCCACTGAGGAGGGGCGGTTGGGTTCACCCCTCCACTTT. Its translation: CATEEGRLGSPLHF.

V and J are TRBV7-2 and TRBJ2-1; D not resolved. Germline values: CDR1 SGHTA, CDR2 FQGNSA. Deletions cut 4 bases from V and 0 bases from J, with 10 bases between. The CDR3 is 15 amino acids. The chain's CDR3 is CASSYGYRSYNEQFF. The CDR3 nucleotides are TGTGCCAGCAGCTACGGGTACCGCTCCTACAATGAGCAGTTCTTC.

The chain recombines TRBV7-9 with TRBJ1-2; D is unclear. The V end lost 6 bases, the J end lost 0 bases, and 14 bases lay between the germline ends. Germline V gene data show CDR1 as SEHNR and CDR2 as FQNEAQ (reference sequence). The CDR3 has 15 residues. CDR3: CASRYQAGTNYGYTF. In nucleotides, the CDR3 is TGTGCCAGCAGGTACCAAGCGGGAACTAACTATGGCTACACCTTC. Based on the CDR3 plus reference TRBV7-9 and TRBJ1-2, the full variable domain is DTGVSQNPRHKITKRGQNVTFRCDPISEHNRLYWYRQTLGQGPEFLTYFQNEAQLEKSRLLSDRFSAERPKGSFSTLEIQRTEQGDSAMYLCASRYQAGTNYGYTFGSGTRLTVV.

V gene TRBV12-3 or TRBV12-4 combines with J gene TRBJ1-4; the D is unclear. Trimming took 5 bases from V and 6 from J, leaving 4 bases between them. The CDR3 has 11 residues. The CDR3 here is CASSTHEKLFF. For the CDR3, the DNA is TGTGCCAGCAGTACTCATGAAAAACTGTTTTTT.

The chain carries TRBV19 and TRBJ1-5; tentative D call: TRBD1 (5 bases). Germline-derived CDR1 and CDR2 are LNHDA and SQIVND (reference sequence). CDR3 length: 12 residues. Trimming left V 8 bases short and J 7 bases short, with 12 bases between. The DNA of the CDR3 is TGTGCCAGTTATACTTGGGGCCAGCCCCAGCATTTT. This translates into CASYTWGQPQHF.

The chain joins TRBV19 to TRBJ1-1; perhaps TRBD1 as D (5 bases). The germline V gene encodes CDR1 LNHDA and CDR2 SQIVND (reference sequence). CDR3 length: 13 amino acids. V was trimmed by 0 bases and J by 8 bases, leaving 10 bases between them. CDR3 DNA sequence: TGTGCCAGTAGTATAGATCAGGGCAGCGAAGCTTTCTTT. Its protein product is CASSIDQGSEAFF.

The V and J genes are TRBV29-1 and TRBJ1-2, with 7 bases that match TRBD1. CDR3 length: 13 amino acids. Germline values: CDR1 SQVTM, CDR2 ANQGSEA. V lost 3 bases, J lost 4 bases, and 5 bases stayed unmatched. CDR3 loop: CSVEDRNLYGYTF. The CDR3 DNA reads TGCAGCGTTGAGGACAGGAACCTCTATGGCTACACCTTC.

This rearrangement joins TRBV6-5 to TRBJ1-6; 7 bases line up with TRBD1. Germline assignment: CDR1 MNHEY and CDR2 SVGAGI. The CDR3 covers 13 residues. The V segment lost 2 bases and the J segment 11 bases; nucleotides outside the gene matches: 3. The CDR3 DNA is TGTGCCAGCAGTTACGCGGGACAGCCACCCCTCCACTTT. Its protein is CASSYAGQPPLHF.

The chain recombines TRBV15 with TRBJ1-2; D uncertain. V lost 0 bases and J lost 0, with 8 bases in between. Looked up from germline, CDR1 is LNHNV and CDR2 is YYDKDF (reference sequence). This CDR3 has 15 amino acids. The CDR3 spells CATSRDSGANYGYTF. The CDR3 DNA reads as TGTGCCACCAGCAGAGATTCGGGAGCTAACTATGGCTACACCTTC.

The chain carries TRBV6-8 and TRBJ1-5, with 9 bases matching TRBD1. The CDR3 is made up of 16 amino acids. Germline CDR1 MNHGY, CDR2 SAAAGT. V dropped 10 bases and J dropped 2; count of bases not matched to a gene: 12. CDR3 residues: CAIIHRGRKGNQPQHF. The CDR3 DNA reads TGTGCCATAATACACAGGGGGCGGAAGGGCAATCAGCCCCAGCATTTT.

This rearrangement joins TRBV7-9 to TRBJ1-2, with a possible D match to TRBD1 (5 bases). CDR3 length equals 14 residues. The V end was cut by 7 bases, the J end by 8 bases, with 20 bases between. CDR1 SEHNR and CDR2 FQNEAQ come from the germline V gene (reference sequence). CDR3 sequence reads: CASINPTTGGGYTF. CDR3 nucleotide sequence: TGTGCCAGCATCAACCCAACAACCGGGGGAGGCTACACCTTC.

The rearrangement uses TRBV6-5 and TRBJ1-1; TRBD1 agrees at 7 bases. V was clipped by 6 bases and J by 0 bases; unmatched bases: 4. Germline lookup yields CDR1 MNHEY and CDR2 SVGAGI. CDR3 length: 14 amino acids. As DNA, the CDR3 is TGTGCCAGCAGGCGGGACAGAATGAACACTGAAGCTTTCTTT. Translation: CASRRDRMNTEAFF.

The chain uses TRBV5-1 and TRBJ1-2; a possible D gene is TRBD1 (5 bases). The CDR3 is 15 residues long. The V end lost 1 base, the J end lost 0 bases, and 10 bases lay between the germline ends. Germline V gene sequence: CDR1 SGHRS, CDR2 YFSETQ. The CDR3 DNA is TGCGCCAGCAGCTTGCTTCAGGGAACTAACTATGGCTACACCTTC. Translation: CASSLLQGTNYGYTF.

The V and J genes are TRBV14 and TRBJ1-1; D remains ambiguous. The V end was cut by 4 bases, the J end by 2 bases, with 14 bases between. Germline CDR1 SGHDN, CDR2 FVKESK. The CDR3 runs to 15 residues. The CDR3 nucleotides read TGTGCCAGCAGCCGCCACCAGAACAGAAACACTGAAGCTTTCTTT. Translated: CASSRHQNRNTEAFF.

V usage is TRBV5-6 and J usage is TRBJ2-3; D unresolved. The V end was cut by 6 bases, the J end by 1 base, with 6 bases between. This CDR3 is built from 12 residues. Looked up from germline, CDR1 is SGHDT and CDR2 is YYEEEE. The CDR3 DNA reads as TGTGCCAGCACCCATGGCACAGATACGCAGTATTTT. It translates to CASTHGTDTQYF.

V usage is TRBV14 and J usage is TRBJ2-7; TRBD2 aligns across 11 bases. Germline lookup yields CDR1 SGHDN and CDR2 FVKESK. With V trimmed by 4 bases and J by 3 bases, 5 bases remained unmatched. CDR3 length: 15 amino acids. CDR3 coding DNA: TGTGCCAGCAGCCCGCTAGCGGGGGGCCTCTACGAGCAGTACTTC. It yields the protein CASSPLAGGLYEQYF.

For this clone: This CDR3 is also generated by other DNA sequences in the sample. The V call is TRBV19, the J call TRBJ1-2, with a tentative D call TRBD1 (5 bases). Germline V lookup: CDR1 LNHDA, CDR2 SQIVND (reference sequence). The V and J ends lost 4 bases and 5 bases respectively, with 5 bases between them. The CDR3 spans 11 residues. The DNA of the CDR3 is TGTGCCAGTAGTACAGGGTATGGCTACACCTTC. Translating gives CASSTGYGYTF.

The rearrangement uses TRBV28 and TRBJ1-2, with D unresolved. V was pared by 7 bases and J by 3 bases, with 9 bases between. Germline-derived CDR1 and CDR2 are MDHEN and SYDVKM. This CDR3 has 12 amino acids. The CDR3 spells CASTRLYYGYTF. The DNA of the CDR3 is TGTGCCAGCACCCGCCTATACTATGGCTACACCTTC.

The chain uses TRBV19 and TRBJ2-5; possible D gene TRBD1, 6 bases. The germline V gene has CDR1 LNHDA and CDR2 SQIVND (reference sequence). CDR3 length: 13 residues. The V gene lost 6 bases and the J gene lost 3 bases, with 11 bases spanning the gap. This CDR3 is CASSPGDEETQYF. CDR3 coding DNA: TGTGCCAGTAGCCCAGGGGATGAAGAGACCCAGTACTTC.

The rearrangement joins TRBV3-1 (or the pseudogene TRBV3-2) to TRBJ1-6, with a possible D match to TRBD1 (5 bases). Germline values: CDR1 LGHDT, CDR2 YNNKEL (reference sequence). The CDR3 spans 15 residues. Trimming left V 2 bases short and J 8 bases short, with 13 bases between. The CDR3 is CASSQFEAGDSPLHF. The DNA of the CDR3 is TGTGCCAGCAGCCAATTTGAGGCGGGGGATTCACCCCTCCACTTT.

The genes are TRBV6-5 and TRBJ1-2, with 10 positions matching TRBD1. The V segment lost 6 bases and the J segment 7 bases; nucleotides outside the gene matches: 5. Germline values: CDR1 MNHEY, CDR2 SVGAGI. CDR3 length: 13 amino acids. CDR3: CASRTGGLSGYTF. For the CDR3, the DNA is TGTGCCAGCAGGACAGGGGGCTTAAGTGGCTACACCTTC.

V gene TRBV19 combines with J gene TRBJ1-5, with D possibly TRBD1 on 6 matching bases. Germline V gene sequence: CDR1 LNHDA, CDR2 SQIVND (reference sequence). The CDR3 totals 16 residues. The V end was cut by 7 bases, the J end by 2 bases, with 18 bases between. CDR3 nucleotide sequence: TGTGCCAGTAACCTCTTACAGGGCCTTGGCAATCAGCCCCAGCATTTT. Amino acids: CASNLLQGLGNQPQHF.

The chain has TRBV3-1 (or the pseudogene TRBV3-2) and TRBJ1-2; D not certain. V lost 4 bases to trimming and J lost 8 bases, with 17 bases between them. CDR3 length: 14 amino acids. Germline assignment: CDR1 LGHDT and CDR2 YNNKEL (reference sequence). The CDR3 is CASSLKRSVLGYTF. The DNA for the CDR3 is TGTGCCAGCAGCCTTAAACGGTCCGTATTGGGCTACACCTTC.

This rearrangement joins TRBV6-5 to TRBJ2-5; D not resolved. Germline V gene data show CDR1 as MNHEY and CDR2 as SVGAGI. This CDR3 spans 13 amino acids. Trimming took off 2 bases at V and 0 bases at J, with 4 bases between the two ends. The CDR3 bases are TGTGCCAGCAGTTACAGCGACCAAGAGACCCAGTACTTC. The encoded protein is CASSYSDQETQYF.

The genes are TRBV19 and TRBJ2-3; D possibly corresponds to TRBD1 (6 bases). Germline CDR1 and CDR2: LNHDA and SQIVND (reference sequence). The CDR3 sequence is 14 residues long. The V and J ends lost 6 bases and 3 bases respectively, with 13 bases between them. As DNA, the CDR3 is TGTGCCAGTAGCACCGGACAGACAACAGATACGCAGTATTTT. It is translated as CASSTGQTTDTQYF.

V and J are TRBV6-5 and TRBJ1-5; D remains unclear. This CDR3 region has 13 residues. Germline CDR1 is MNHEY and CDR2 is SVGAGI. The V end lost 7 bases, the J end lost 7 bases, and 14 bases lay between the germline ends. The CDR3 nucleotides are TGTGCCAGCACCCCCAATGGGAGACAGCCCCAGCATTTT. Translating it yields CASTPNGRQPQHF.

CDR3 loop: CASSPGTGGNYGYTF. The CDR3 coding sequence is TGTGCCAGCAGTCCTGGGACAGGGGGAAACTATGGCTACACCTTC. The chain links TRBV27 to TRBJ1-2, with 11 bases that match TRBD1. Per germline, CDR1 MNHEY and CDR2 SMNVEV (reference sequence). The CDR3 totals 15 residues. Unmatched junction bases numbered 4, after V lost 5 bases and J lost 2 bases.

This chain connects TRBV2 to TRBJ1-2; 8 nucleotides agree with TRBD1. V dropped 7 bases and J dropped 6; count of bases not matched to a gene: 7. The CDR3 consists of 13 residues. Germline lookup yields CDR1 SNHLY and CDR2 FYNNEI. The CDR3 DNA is TGTGCCAGCACCCAGGACAGGGTCAATGGCTACACCTTC. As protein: CASTQDRVNGYTF.